Shown below are 27 T cell receptor beta chains from a single sample sequenced in a study of OX40 agonist ivuxolimab in advanced cancers. Only in-frame clones appear in the TCRdb table, and some are missing; sequencing was by immunoSEQ multiplex PCR. The sample consists of 33,000 or so clones, approximately 80% of them appearing once. The source material was CD4+ or CD8+ T cells sorted from blood, sampled in a trial of the OX40 agonist ivuxolimab. The receptor source for this set is an adult with an advanced solid tumor such as melanoma, head and neck, liver or kidney cancer.

This sequence joins TRBV18 and TRBJ2-2; D is possibly TRBD2 (5 bases). The germline CDR1 and CDR2 sequences are KGHSH and LQKENI. The CDR3 is 13 amino acids. V was cut by 0 bases and J by 8 bases, with 7 bases left in between. The CDR3 sequence is CASSPPWEGELFF. The DNA of the CDR3 is TGTGCCAGCTCACCACCGTGGGAGGGGGAGCTGTTTTTT.

The V call is TRBV5-6, the J call TRBJ2-7, with 9 nucleotides matching TRBD2. The germline V gene has CDR1 SGHDT and CDR2 YYEEEE. J was trimmed by 1 base and V by 3 bases; bases with no gene match: 5. This CDR3 is 15 amino acids long. The CDR3 bases are TGTGCCAGCAGCTCCCGCGGGGGGGCGTCCTACGAGCAGTACTTC. Encoded protein: CASSSRGGASYEQYF.

This chain uses TRBV6-6 with TRBJ2-7; 9 bases align to TRBD2. Germline V gene data show CDR1 as MNHNY and CDR2 as SVGAGI (reference sequence). V shed 4 bases, J shed 1 base, and the junction held 2 bases outside the gene matches. CDR3 length: 14 residues. CDR3 amino acids: CASSSSGRSYEQYF. CDR3 DNA sequence: TGTGCCAGCAGTTCGAGCGGGAGGTCCTACGAGCAGTACTTC.

This chain joins TRBV27 and TRBJ2-1; 9 bases fit TRBD2. Germline values: CDR1 MNHEY, CDR2 SMNVEV (reference sequence). The CDR3 runs to 15 residues. With 4 bases clipped from V and 8 bases from J, the junction kept 9 bases outside the gene matches. CDR3 region: CASSSFSGRGDEQFF. The CDR3 DNA is TGTGCCAGCAGTTCCTTTAGCGGGAGAGGTGATGAGCAGTTCTTC.

CDR3 amino acids: CASSPGLSEKLFF. The CDR3 DNA reads TGTGCCAGCTCACCGGGACTGTCTGAAAAACTGTTTTTT. The V gene is TRBV18, the J gene TRBJ1-4; D perhaps matches TRBD1 (5 bases). The CDR3 has 13 residues. Germline-derived CDR1 and CDR2 are KGHSH and LQKENI. V shed 3 bases and J shed 7 bases, with 9 bases lying between them. Supplemented by reference TRBV18 and TRBJ1-4, the full variable domain reads NAGVMQNPRHLVRRRGQEARLRCSPMKGHSHVYWYRQLPEEGLKFMVYLQKENIIDESGMPKERFSAEFPKEGPSILRIQQVVRGDSAAYFCASSPGLSEKLFFGSGTQLSVL.

This clone was counted only a few times. At one of its ends the junction is not consistent with the germline gene, which may arise from a read error. V gene TRBV2 combines with J gene TRBJ2-7, with D possibly being TRBD2 (6 bases). In germline, CDR1 is SNHLY, CDR2 FYNNEI. The CDR3 consists of 11 residues. The CDR3 loop reads CASTSSASVHF. The CDR3 DNA is TGTGCCAGCACTTCATCGGCTAGCGTACACTTC. The full variable domain, rest sourced from reference TRBV2 and TRBJ2-7, is EPEVTQTPSHQVTQMGQEVILRCVPISNHLYFYWYRQILGQKVEFLVSFYNNEISEKSEIFDDQFSVERPDGSNFTLKIRSTKLEDSAMYFCASTSSASVHFGPGTRLTVT.

The chain joins TRBV19 to TRBJ2-7; D unclear. Per germline, CDR1 LNHDA and CDR2 SQIVND (reference sequence). This CDR3 contains 11 residues. Trimming took off 5 bases at V and 6 bases at J, with 8 bases between the two ends. Written as DNA, the CDR3 is TGTGCCAGTAGTCCCCCGACCGAGCAGTACTTC. As protein: CASSPPTEQYF.

The chain joins TRBV7-6 to TRBJ1-5; D is uncertain. Trimming took off 3 bases at V and 8 bases at J, with 14 bases between the two ends. The CDR3 spans 14 residues. From germline, CDR1 is SGHVS and CDR2 FNYEAQ. CDR3 region: CASSLGRSGEPQHF. Here the CDR3 DNA reads TGTGCCAGCAGCTTGGGAAGGTCGGGCGAGCCCCAGCATTTT.

This chain uses TRBV10-2 with TRBJ2-1, with TRBD2 as a possible D gene (5 bases). The CDR3 is made up of 14 amino acids. CDR1 and CDR2 from the germline V gene are WSHSY and SAAADI. Trimming shortened V by 8 bases and J by 2 bases, and 13 bases separated the two germline ends. The CDR3 is CASRRGAAYNEQFF. Written as DNA, the CDR3 is TGCGCCAGCCGTCGGGGTGCGGCCTACAATGAGCAGTTCTTC.

This sequence joins TRBV6-5 and TRBJ1-2, with D uncertain. Per germline, CDR1 MNHEY and CDR2 SVGAGI. CDR3 length: 15 residues. Trimming took off 6 bases at V and 4 bases at J, with 18 bases between the two ends. Written as DNA, the CDR3 is TGTGCCAGCAGCCCTGGAGGAGGAGGAGGCTATGGCTACACCTTC. This translates into CASSPGGGGGYGYTF.

The rearrangement links TRBV7-9 to TRBJ1-4; 7 bases line up with TRBD1. Germline trimming cut 6 bases from V and 0 bases from J; bases unmatched to any gene: 1. Germline V gene lookup returns CDR1 SEHNR and CDR2 FQNEAQ (reference sequence). The CDR3 extends over 14 amino acids. CDR3 loop: CASRTGPTNEKLFF. CDR3 in DNA: TGTGCCAGCAGGACAGGGCCAACTAATGAAAAACTGTTTTTT.

The CDR3 here is CASSPWGGRTGELFF. The CDR3 DNA sequence: TGTGCCAGTTCCCCGTGGGGGGGGCGAACCGGGGAGCTGTTTTTT. The gene calls are TRBV19 and TRBJ2-2; maybe TRBD2 (7 bases). V was clipped by 8 bases and J by 5 bases, with 18 bases between them. CDR1 LNHDA and CDR2 SQIVND come from the germline V gene (reference sequence). The CDR3 covers 15 residues.

This clone has just a few counts. This chain connects TRBV28 to TRBJ2-5; D unresolved. This CDR3 region has 12 residues. Germline assignment: CDR1 MDHEN and CDR2 SYDVKM. Trimming removed 6 bases at V and 4 bases at J, with 9 bases between. CDR3 coding DNA: TGTGCCAGCAGCCCACAGTTAGAGACCCAGTACTTC. Translation: CASSPQLETQYF. Full variable domain (rest looked up from reference TRBV28 and TRBJ2-5): DVKVTQSSRYLVKRTGEKVFLECVQDMDHENMFWYRQDPGLGLRLIYFSYDVKMKEKGDIPEGYSVSREKKERFSLILESASTNQTSMYLCASSPQLETQYFGPGTRLLVL.

In DNA, the CDR3 is TGTGCCAGCAGCTCAAACTTGGGCTCGGATACGCAGTATTTT. As protein: CASSSNLGSDTQYF. This chain uses TRBV11-2 with TRBJ2-3, with D uncertain. Germline V gene sequence: CDR1 SGHAT, CDR2 FQNNGV. Trimming took 4 bases from V and 6 from J, leaving 14 bases between them. CDR3 length equals 14 residues.

V gene TRBV4-1 combines with J gene TRBJ1-3, with 10 bases lining up with TRBD1. This CDR3 spans 15 amino acids. Germline V gene data show CDR1 as MGHRA and CDR2 as YSYEKL. V lost 5 bases and J lost 3; bases outside the gene matches: 4. CDR3 sequence: CASSLGQGVGNTIYF. The CDR3 coding sequence is TGCGCCAGCAGCTTAGGACAGGGGGTTGGAAACACCATATATTTT.

The chain recombines TRBV12-5 with TRBJ2-1; possibly TRBD1 for D (6 bases). CDR3 length: 13 amino acids. Per germline, CDR1 LGHNT and CDR2 FRNRAP. V lost 7 bases and J lost 4, with 11 bases in between. DNA for the CDR3: TGTGCTAGTGCCCTGGACAGATACAATGAGCAGTTCTTC. As protein: CASALDRYNEQFF.

V and J are TRBV9 and TRBJ1-6, with D possibly TRBD1 on 6 matching bases. CDR1 SGDLS and CDR2 YYNGEE come from the germline V gene. This CDR3 contains 15 residues. V gave up 0 bases and J gave up 5 bases, with 9 bases separating them. CDR3 in amino acids: CASSVEGQNNSPLHF. CDR3 DNA sequence: TGTGCCAGCAGCGTAGAAGGACAGAATAATTCACCCCTCCACTTT. The variable domain in full, completed from reference TRBV9 and TRBJ1-6, reads DSGVTQTPKHLITATGQRVTLRCSPRSGDLSVYWYQQSLDQGLQFLIQYYNGEERAKGNILERFSAQQFPDLHSELNLSSLELGDSALYFCASSVEGQNNSPLHFGNGTRLTVT.

V gene TRBV2 combines with J gene TRBJ2-7, with 8 bases lining up with TRBD2. This CDR3 has 13 amino acids. Germline trimming cut 8 bases from V and 10 bases from J; bases unmatched to any gene: 13. Germline lookup yields CDR1 SNHLY and CDR2 FYNNEI. CDR3 sequence (DNA): TGTGCCAGCGTCGTCGGGGGGGCCCCCCCTCAGTACTTC. This codes for CASVVGGAPPQYF. Combining the CDR3 with reference TRBV2 and TRBJ2-7 gives the whole variable domain EPEVTQTPSHQVTQMGQEVILRCVPISNHLYFYWYRQILGQKVEFLVSFYNNEISEKSEIFDDQFSVERPDGSNFTLKIRSTKLEDSAMYFCASVVGGAPPQYFGPGTRLTVT.

This sequence joins TRBV6-1 and TRBJ2-7; D unclear. Looked up from germline, CDR1 is MNHNS and CDR2 is SASEGT. The ends were cut back, 1 base at V and 0 bases at J, with 4 bases in the middle. The CDR3 is made up of 13 amino acids. CDR3 nucleotide sequence: TGTGCCAGCAGTGAAGTGAGCTCCTACGAGCAGTACTTC. It encodes CASSEVSSYEQYF.

This clone was seen a few times. This chain joins TRBV5-1 and TRBJ2-7; the match to TRBD1 covers 8 bases. Germline values: CDR1 SGHRS, CDR2 YFSETQ. The CDR3 loop spans 15 amino acids. V was pared by 0 bases and J by 4 bases, with 6 bases of the junction left unmatched. The CDR3 loop reads CASSLEAGGKYEQYF. Here the CDR3 DNA reads TGCGCCAGCAGCTTGGAGGCAGGGGGCAAGTACGAGCAGTACTTC.

This sequence joins TRBV5-6 and TRBJ1-6; TRBD1 might be the D (5 bases). V was clipped by 2 bases and J by 10 bases, with 13 bases between them. Germline-derived CDR1 and CDR2 are SGHDT and YYEEEE. The CDR3 consists of 14 residues. The CDR3 DNA reads as TGTGCCAGCAGCTTCGGAGGAAAGGGGTCACCCCTCCACTTT. This codes for CASSFGGKGSPLHF. Supplemented by reference TRBV5-6 and TRBJ1-6, the full variable domain reads DAGVTQSPTHLIKTRGQQVTLRCSPKSGHDTVSWYQQALGQGPQFIFQYYEEEERQRGNFPDRFSGHQFPNYSSELNVNALLLGDSALYLCASSFGGKGSPLHFGNGTRLTVT.

This clone was recorded a few times. The genes are TRBV5-1 and TRBJ2-3, with D possibly being TRBD2 (6 bases). The CDR3 extends over 15 amino acids. Germline loops: CDR1 SGHRS, CDR2 YFSETQ. V dropped 0 bases and J dropped 2 bases, with 10 bases sitting between them. The CDR3 protein is CASSLGSGHTDTQYF. DNA of the CDR3: TGCGCCAGCAGCTTGGGTAGCGGACACACAGATACGCAGTATTTT.

V and J are TRBV6-1 and TRBJ1-5, with 10 bases that match TRBD1. Germline-derived CDR1 and CDR2 are MNHNS and SASEGT. Trimming at V came to 0 bases and at J to 8 bases, leaving 10 bases not matched to a gene. CDR3 length: 17 amino acids. CDR3 nucleotides: TGTGCCAGCAGTGAAGCGTTGAGACAGGGGGCAGTGGAGCCCCAGCATTTT. Protein: CASSEALRQGAVEPQHF.

The chain employs TRBV14 and TRBJ1-1, with 9 bases lining up with TRBD1. The V gene end was trimmed by 4 bases and the J gene end by 5 bases; junction bases not matched to a gene: 8. The CDR3 covers 15 residues. Per the germline V gene, CDR1 is SGHDN and CDR2 is FVKESK. CDR3 residues: CASSRDRVIGTEAFF. CDR3 coding DNA: TGTGCCAGCAGCCGGGACAGGGTGATAGGGACTGAAGCTTTCTTT.

V and J are TRBV5-1 and TRBJ1-5; D remains unclear. Trimming took off 0 bases at V and 0 bases at J, with 7 bases between the two ends. Germline-derived CDR1 and CDR2 are SGHRS and YFSETQ. The CDR3 is 15 residues long. CDR3 protein: CASSLGDYSNQPQHF. CDR3 nucleotides: TGCGCCAGCAGCTTGGGGGATTATAGCAATCAGCCCCAGCATTTT.

The chain carries TRBV11-2 and TRBJ2-3; D gene ambiguous. V gave up 5 bases and J gave up 2 bases, with 17 bases separating them. From germline, CDR1 is SGHAT and CDR2 FQNNGV. The CDR3 is made up of 16 amino acids. The CDR3 sequence: CASSRTSISHTDTQYF. DNA of the CDR3: TGTGCCAGCAGCCGAACAAGTATTTCCCACACAGATACGCAGTATTTT.

In this sample, this clone turned up once. V gene TRBV10-3 combines with J gene TRBJ1-2; no reliable D call. The CDR3 contains 12 residues. V dropped 10 bases and J dropped 0 bases, with 9 bases sitting between them. Per the germline V gene, CDR1 is ENHRY and CDR2 is SYGVKD. In DNA, the CDR3 is TGTGCCACCCAAGGCCCTAACTATGGCTACACCTTC. The encoded protein is CATQGPNYGYTF.